This is a list of T cell receptor beta chains from one sample in a study of chemoradiotherapy in HPV16-positive cancers. Assay: immunoSEQ multiplex PCR; the TCRdb copy retains only in-frame clones and omits some. This sample has about 32,000 clones, with roughly 88% found just once. The sequencing here drew on blood, taken from a patient who underwent chemoradiotherapy. Every receptor here comes from a human donor with HPV-associated anogenital cancer. The CDR3 runs from the conserved cysteine through the conserved F or W. D genes are given only for firm matches. Clone size appears in some rows only: once, few, many, or a class for an expanded clone.

clone_size	v_call	cdr3_length	d_call	j_call	cdr3_aa	cdr3_nt
NA	TRBV7-9	16	TRBD1	TRBJ1-2	CASSLGSGTANYGYTF	TGTGCCAGCAGCTTAGGATCCGGGACAGCCAACTATGGCTACACCTTC
NA	TRBV15	16	TRBD2	TRBJ2-5	CATSRGSGGIQETQYF	TGTGCCACCAGCAGAGGGAGCGGGGGGATCCAAGAGACCCAGTACTTC
NA	TRBV5-8	15	TRBD2	TRBJ2-5	CASSPSGGDQETQYF	TGTGCCAGCAGCCCTAGCGGGGGGGACCAAGAGACCCAGTACTTC
few	TRBV19	13	NA	TRBJ2-7	CASSPQADYEQYF	TGTGCCAGTAGTCCCCAGGCCGACTACGAGCAGTACTTC
once	TRBV29-1	13	NA	TRBJ2-7	CSVAQRLGDEQYF	TGCAGCGTTGCACAGCGCCTGGGCGACGAGCAGTACTTC
NA	TRBV7-9	13	NA	TRBJ2-7	CASSLEEGGEQYF	TGTGCCAGCAGCTTAGAGGAGGGGGGTGAGCAGTACTTC
NA	TRBV10-2	15	NA	TRBJ1-5	CASSESGADNRPQHF	TGCGCCAGCAGTGAGTCAGGGGCAGACAATCGGCCCCAGCATTTT
NA	TRBV27	14	NA	TRBJ1-2	CASSPRSWDYGYTF	TGTGCCAGCAGCCCACGAAGCTGGGACTATGGCTACACCTTC
NA	TRBV15	15	NA	TRBJ1-3	CATSGPRGFGNTIYF	TGTGCCACCAGCGGACCTAGGGGTTTCGGAAACACCATATATTTT
NA	TRBV5-1	14	NA	TRBJ1-1	CASSVQQSTSEAFF	TGCGCCAGCAGCGTACAACAAAGTACCTCTGAAGCTTTCTTT
NA	TRBV19	14	TRBD2	TRBJ2-1	CASRDLAGHNEQFF	TGTGCCAGTCGGGACTTAGCGGGACACAATGAGCAGTTCTTC
NA	TRBV12-2	12	NA	TRBJ1-2	CARRAGGHGYTF	TGTGCAAGGCGGGCAGGGGGGCATGGCTACACCTTC
NA	TRBV27	14	NA	TRBJ2-7	CASSLGYQSYEQYF	TGTGCCAGCAGTTTAGGTTACCAGAGCTACGAGCAGTACTTC
NA	TRBV19	13	TRBD1	TRBJ2-7	CASSVTGVNEQYF	TGTGCCAGTAGTGTGACAGGGGTGAACGAGCAGTACTTC
few	TRBV16	11	NA	TRBJ2-1	CASSQREEQFF	TGTGCCAGCAGCCAACGGGAGGAGCAGTTCTTC
NA	TRBV30	13	NA	TRBJ1-5	CAWRVKSGQPQHF	TGTGCCTGGAGAGTCAAAAGCGGTCAGCCCCAGCATTTT
NA	TRBV20-1	11	NA	TRBJ2-1	CSAYLRKEQFF	TGCAGTGCTTACCTTCGGAAGGAGCAGTTCTTC
NA	TRBV7-9	16	TRBD1	TRBJ1-1	CASSPEGDRVNTEAFF	TGTGCCAGCAGCCCCGAGGGCGACAGGGTAAACACTGAAGCTTTCTTT
NA	TRBV19	15	TRBD2	TRBJ2-1	CASSRTSGGANEQFF	TGTGCCAGTAGTAGGACTAGCGGGGGGGCTAATGAGCAGTTCTTC
NA	TRBV7-3	12	NA	TRBJ1-1	CASSFGNTEAFF	TGTGCCAGCAGCTTTGGGAACACTGAAGCTTTCTTT
NA	TRBV5-1	15	TRBD2	TRBJ2-3	CASSLGLAGADTQYF	TGCGCCAGCAGCTTGGGCCTAGCGGGAGCGGATACGCAGTATTTT